What follows are 24 T cell receptor beta chains derived from one specimen sequenced in a study of beta chain features in type 1 diabetes. Expressed TCRB transcripts were sequenced because the isolated RNA had all been reverse transcribed beforehand. This table comes from immunoSEQ multiplex PCR, and its TCRdb copy is limited to in-frame clones, with some not included. Among hundreds of thousands of clones listed, about 70% were seen once. Sequencing was carried out using naive CD4+ T cells from blood. The receptors shown here come from a man aged 25 to 45 in good health.

This clone was observed a handful of times. V is TRBV5-1 and J is TRBJ2-7, with TRBD1 identical over 9 bases. The length of the CDR3 is 16 residues. V lost 2 bases and J lost 5; bases outside the gene matches: 11. Germline values: CDR1 SGHRS, CDR2 YFSETQ. The chain's CDR3 is CASSFELGTGLDEQYF. The CDR3 DNA sequence: TGCGCCAGCAGCTTCGAACTTGGGACAGGGCTCGACGAGCAGTACTTC.

This clone has more than one count but fewer than ten. The gene calls are TRBV30 and TRBJ2-1; the D gene is possibly TRBD2 (6 bases). Germline V gene data show CDR1 as GTSNPN and CDR2 as SVGIG (reference sequence). Between the trimmed V and J ends, which lost 5 bases and 16 bases, there was a span of 21 bases. The CDR3 loop spans 12 amino acids. The CDR3 is CAWHPDSGTAFF. The CDR3 DNA follows: TGTGCCTGGCATCCGGACTCCGGGACTGCATTCTTC. Full variable domain (missing parts from reference TRBV30 and TRBJ2-1): SQTIHQWPATLVQPVGSPLSLECTVEGTSNPNLYWYRQAAGRGLQLLFYSVGIGQISSEVPQNLSASRPQDRQFILSSKKLLLSDSGFYLCAWHPDSGTAFFGPGTRLTVL.

The gene calls are TRBV30 and TRBJ1-1; weak D call: TRBD1 (5 bases). V gave up 7 bases and J gave up 0 bases, with 15 bases separating them. The CDR3 extends over 14 amino acids. Germline CDR1 reads GTSNPN; CDR2 reads SVGIG (reference sequence). CDR3 DNA sequence: TGTGCCTTCATCGAGGAGGGGTTGAACACTGAAGCTTTCTTT. It encodes CAFIEEGLNTEAFF.

The rearrangement uses TRBV4-3 and TRBJ2-1; TRBD2 matches at 7 bases. J was trimmed by 9 bases and V by 0 bases; bases with no gene match: 14. This CDR3 region has 17 residues. CDR1 is LGHNA and CDR2 is YSLEER in the germline V gene. Here the CDR3 DNA reads TGCGCCAGCAGCCAAGATCGGCCAGCGGGAAAGTTGAGTGAGCAGTTCTTC. Translation gives CASSQDRPAGKLSEQFF.

This chain links TRBV29-1 with TRBJ2-1; 7 bases align to TRBD2. Losses at the gene ends were 4 bases for V and 4 bases for J; bases not matched to a gene: 7. Germline CDR1 SQVTM, CDR2 ANQGSEA. The CDR3 is 14 amino acids. The CDR3 nucleotides read TGCAGCGTTGTGAAGCGGGGCTTTTACAATGAGCAGTTCTTC. It is translated as CSVVKRGFYNEQFF.

The chain combines TRBV2 with TRBJ2-4, with D tentatively TRBD2 (5 bases). Germline V CDR1 and CDR2: SNHLY, FYNNEI. This CDR3 has 16 amino acids. Trimming took 7 bases from V and 0 from J, leaving 16 bases between them. CDR3 nucleotide sequence: TGTGCCAGCACCGGACTGCCGCGTATAGCCAAAAACATTCAGTACTTC. It translates to CASTGLPRIAKNIQYF.

The V and J genes are TRBV7-9 and TRBJ2-3; no clear D gene. This CDR3 contains 14 residues. CDR1 is SEHNR and CDR2 is FQNEAQ in the germline V gene (reference sequence). V was pared by 0 bases and J by 2 bases, with 6 bases between. The CDR3 is CASSLARNTDTQYF. The CDR3 DNA follows: TGTGCCAGCAGCTTAGCTAGAAACACAGATACGCAGTATTTT. Based on the CDR3 plus reference TRBV7-9 and TRBJ2-3, the full variable domain is DTGVSQNPRHKITKRGQNVTFRCDPISEHNRLYWYRQTLGQGPEFLTYFQNEAQLEKSRLLSDRFSAERPKGSFSTLEIQRTEQGDSAMYLCASSLARNTDTQYFGPGTRLTVL.

The J gene is TRBJ2-1, the V gene TRBV9; the match to TRBD1 covers 11 bases. The CDR3 is made up of 16 amino acids. CDR1 SGDLS and CDR2 YYNGEE come from the germline V gene. Unmatched junction bases numbered 5, after V lost 4 bases and J lost 2 bases. The CDR3: CASSPWTGGTYNEQFF. DNA for the CDR3: TGTGCCAGCAGCCCTTGGACAGGGGGCACCTACAATGAGCAGTTCTTC.

The V gene is TRBV30, the J gene TRBJ1-1, with TRBD1 identical over 9 bases. Germline loops: CDR1 GTSNPN, CDR2 SVGIG (reference sequence). The CDR3 has 12 amino acids. J was trimmed by 10 bases and V by 4 bases; bases with no gene match: 7. The CDR3 region has the DNA TGTGCCTGGACGACAGGGGGAAGAAGAGCTTTCTTT. This sequence encodes CAWTTGGRRAFF.

This clone showed up just once. V and J are TRBV28 and TRBJ2-4; TRBD2 matches 7 bases. Germline loops: CDR1 MDHEN, CDR2 SYDVKM. The CDR3 covers 15 residues. V trimming: 10 bases; J trimming: 0 bases; junction bases outside the gene matches: 9. The CDR3 is CATRGGRIAKNIQYF. The CDR3 bases are TGTGCCACCCGGGGCGGGAGAATAGCCAAAAACATTCAGTACTTC.

This clone was observed a handful of times. This rearrangement joins TRBV20-1 to TRBJ2-7; possibly TRBD2 for D (5 bases). Trimming removed 5 bases at V and 12 bases at J, with 17 bases between. Germline V gene lookup returns CDR1 DFQATT and CDR2 SNEGSKA (reference sequence). CDR3 length: 11 residues. CDR3 in amino acids: CSAGITGVVYF. CDR3 coding DNA: TGCAGTGCTGGCATCACCGGGGTTGTGTACTTC.

The chain employs TRBV13 and TRBJ2-7; D may match TRBD1 or TRBD2 (5 bases each). V was cut by 5 bases and J by 7 bases, with 12 bases left in between. The CDR3 length is 12 residues. Germline CDR1 and CDR2: PRHDT and FYEKMQ (reference sequence). The CDR3 DNA reads TGTGCCAGCAGCACTACCGAGGGGGAGCAGTACTTC. Amino acid sequence: CASSTTEGEQYF. Full variable domain (missing parts from reference TRBV13 and TRBJ2-7): AAGVIQSPRHLIKEKRETATLKCYPIPRHDTVYWYQQGPGQDPQFLISFYEKMQSDKGSIPDRFSAQQFSDYHSELNMSSLELGDSALYFCASSTTEGEQYFGPGTRLTVT.

This clone was counted a few times. The chain is built from TRBV15 and TRBJ2-3; 7 bases fit TRBD1. Germline CDR1 reads LNHNV; CDR2 reads YYDKDF (reference sequence). J was trimmed by 4 bases and V by 5 bases; bases with no gene match: 6. The CDR3 extends over 14 amino acids. The CDR3 nucleotides read TGTGCCACCAGCCTGGGACAGCACCCAGATACGCAGTATTTT. This codes for CATSLGQHPDTQYF.

The genes are TRBV7-2 and TRBJ2-3; D possibly corresponds to TRBD2 (6 bases). This CDR3 is 15 amino acids long. The germline V gene encodes CDR1 SGHTA and CDR2 FQGNSA. V was trimmed by 5 bases and J by 4 bases, leaving 16 bases between them. CDR3 sequence reads: CASSLRGRGADTQYF. Written as DNA, the CDR3 is TGTGCCAGCAGCCTTCGTGGGCGGGGTGCAGATACGCAGTATTTT.

This chain connects TRBV7-8 to TRBJ2-1; 7 bases match TRBD2. The trim removed 2 bases at V and 0 bases at J, leaving 4 bases unmatched. Per the germline V gene, CDR1 is SGHVS and CDR2 is FQNEAQ. This CDR3 has 16 amino acids. The CDR3 nucleotides read TGTGCCAGCAGCTTAAAGCGGGATAGCTCCTACAATGAGCAGTTCTTC. Translated, it gives CASSLKRDSSYNEQFF.

This clone was observed a handful of times. The rearrangement uses TRBV28 and TRBJ2-6, with 12 bases that match TRBD2. CDR1 is MDHEN and CDR2 is SYDVKM in the germline V gene. CDR3 length: 19 amino acids. V shed 5 bases and J 4 bases; nucleotides not matched to a gene: 12. CDR3 bases: TGTGCCAGCAGTCGCCCCCTACTAGCGGGAGGCAGGGGGGCCAACGTCCTGACTTTC. This sequence encodes CASSRPLLAGGRGANVLTF.

The V call is TRBV25-1, the J call TRBJ2-5; possible D gene TRBD1, 5 bases. The CDR3 spans 15 residues. Germline CDR1 reads MGHDK; CDR2 reads SYGVNS. Trimming took off 4 bases at V and 0 bases at J, with 12 bases between the two ends. The chain's CDR3 is CASSVNRRYQETQYF. Written as DNA, the CDR3 is TGTGCCAGCAGTGTGAACAGGCGATACCAAGAGACCCAGTACTTC.

This clone has a handful of counts. CDR3 sequence: CASSQDVSLGNTQYF. The CDR3 DNA sequence: TGCGCCAGCAGCCAAGACGTTTCCCTTGGGAATACGCAGTATTTT. The rearrangement uses TRBV4-3 and TRBJ2-3; D uncertain. Germline CDR1 LGHNA, CDR2 YSLEER. The germline V and J ends were trimmed by 0 bases and 7 bases, with 14 bases remaining between them. The CDR3 covers 15 residues.

J is TRBJ2-5 and V is TRBV18, with D possibly being TRBD1 (6 bases). V lost 2 bases to trimming and J lost 4 bases, with 11 bases between them. CDR1 KGHSH and CDR2 LQKENI come from the germline V gene. The CDR3 runs to 14 residues. The CDR3 here is CASSPGQPPETQYF. CDR3 DNA sequence: TGTGCCAGCTCACCAGGACAGCCTCCAGAGACCCAGTACTTC.

The chain uses TRBV4-2 and TRBJ2-1; TRBD2 aligns across 8 bases. V lost 4 bases and J lost 0; bases outside the gene matches: 8. This CDR3 has 17 amino acids. CDR1 is LGHNA and CDR2 is YNFKEQ in the germline V gene. The CDR3 region has the DNA TGTGCCAGCAGCCCACAGGGACTAGGGCACTCCTACAATGAGCAGTTCTTC. It yields the protein CASSPQGLGHSYNEQFF.

The chain has TRBV5-6 and TRBJ2-3; the match to TRBD2 covers 13 bases. Trimming removed 4 bases from V and 6 bases from J; junction bases left unmatched: 11. Germline loops: CDR1 SGHDT, CDR2 YYEEEE. The CDR3 runs to 17 residues. CDR3 DNA: TGTGCCAGCAGCACCCGGACTAGCGGGAGAGTCGGGGATACGCAGTATTTT. Amino acid sequence: CASSTRTSGRVGDTQYF.

In its sample, this clone was seen once. The chain has TRBV30 and TRBJ1-5; 8 nucleotides line up with TRBD1. The CDR3 extends over 17 amino acids. Losses at the gene ends were 1 base for V and 0 bases for J; bases not matched to a gene: 8. Germline CDR1 is GTSNPN and CDR2 is SVGIG (reference sequence). In DNA form, the CDR3 reads TGTGCCTGGAGTGCACCCCGACAGGGGTATAGCAATCAGCCCCAGCATTTT. The encoded protein is CAWSAPRQGYSNQPQHF.

This clone has more than one count but fewer than ten. Other DNA variants within this sample encode the same CDR3. The V and J genes are TRBV29-1 and TRBJ1-1, with unresolved D. Germline CDR1 is SQVTM and CDR2 is ANQGSEA. The CDR3 is 11 residues long. Trimming left V 4 bases short and J 0 bases short, with 3 bases between. The CDR3 DNA reads as TGCAGCGTTGGGATGAACACTGAAGCTTTCTTT. This translates into CSVGMNTEAFF.

This chain connects TRBV28 to TRBJ2-6; D unresolved. CDR3 length: 16 amino acids. Deletions cut 6 bases from V and 0 bases from J, with 12 bases between. The V gene's germline CDR1 is MDHEN and CDR2 SYDVKM. CDR3 bases: TGTGCCAGCAGAGTCCCAGGCCACTCTGGGGCCAACGTCCTGACTTTC. Amino acids: CASRVPGHSGANVLTF.